The sequence of this TCR beta chain was determined in a study of shared clonotypes between healthy human individuals. This CDR3 region has 12 residues. Germline V lookup: CDR1 SNHLY, CDR2 FYNNEI. V lost 10 bases and J 1 base, leaving 11 bases between the germline ends. This clone was seen ten or more times. Assay: immunoSEQ multiplex PCR; the TCRdb copy retains only in-frame clones and omits some. The table includes about 600,000 clones, roughly four fifths detected once. The sequencing sample was made of PBMCs. The rearrangement links TRBV2 to TRBJ2-7; unclear D gene. The sequence derives from a woman between 40 and 55 years old in good health. Some clones in this sample may be carry-over from other donors' samples. In DNA, the CDR3 is TGTGCCACCCAGGCACCTTCCTACGAGCAGTACTTC. Protein product: CATQAPSYEQYF. Using reference TRBV2 and TRBJ2-7 for the parts outside the CDR3, the full variable domain is EPEVTQTPSHQVTQMGQEVILRCVPISNHLYFYWYRQILGQKVEFLVSFYNNEISEKSEIFDDQFSVERPDGSNFTLKIRSTKLEDSAMYFCATQAPSYEQYFGPGTRLTVT.